This T cell receptor beta chain stems from a study of blood T cell repertoires in COVID-19. Sequenced by immunoSEQ multiplex PCR; TCRdb stores in-frame clones only, minus some. The sample has about 220,000 clones; 83% are singletons. In its sample, this clone was seen a few times. Other nucleotide sequences in the sample specify the same CDR3. V lost 5 bases to trimming and J lost 2 bases; unmatched junction nucleotides: 3. Per the germline V gene, CDR1 is LNHDA and CDR2 is SQIVND (reference sequence). There are 14 residues in the CDR3. The sample taken for sequencing was PBMCs or T cells enriched from blood (not recorded which). The origin of this receptor is a woman between 35 and 50 years old who had been exposed to COVID-19. The V gene is TRBV19, the J gene TRBJ1-5; 7 bases are shared with TRBD1. CDR3 region: CASSATGGNQPQHF. For the CDR3, the DNA is TGTGCCAGTAGTGCCACAGGGGGCAATCAGCCCCAGCATTTT.